The rows below give T cell receptor beta chains drawn from one sample of a study of regulatory T cells in long-lasting Graves disease. One entry per CDR3 protein results from TCRdb running MiXCR on the multiplex PCR reads. Among roughly 500,000 distinct CDR3 sequences listed, around 21% were seen once. Here the sequenced sample was peripheral blood mononuclear cells (PBMCs), taken when the disease was refractory, from a patient treated with antithyroid drugs. The receptors derive from a female donor with Graves disease. CDR3s include the opening cysteine and the closing phenylalanine or tryptophan. Each record gives: CDR3 protein, CDR3 DNA, D gene, clone size, J gene, V gene. D genes are given only for firm matches. Clone size appears in some rows only: once, few, many, or a class for an expanded clone.

CASSRGTSYNSPLHF,TGTGCCAGCAGCCGTGGAACCTCCTATAATTCACCCCTCCACTTT,.,few,TRBJ1-6,TRBV6-1
CAISLLSSYEQYF,TGTGCCATCAGTCTATTAAGCTCCTACGAGCAGTACTTC,.,.,TRBJ2-7,TRBV10-3
CASSLASGTTYEQYF,TGTGCCAGCAGCTTAGCTAGCGGGACAACCTACGAGCAGTACTTC,TRBD2,many,TRBJ2-7,TRBV7-2
CASSLQLTGAGHEQYF,TGTGCCAGCAGCTTGCAACTCACGGGGGCGGGCCACGAGCAGTACTTC,.,once,TRBJ2-7,TRBV5-6
CASSIAGTGIYEQYF,TGTGCCAGTAGTATAGCCGGGACAGGGATCTACGAGCAGTACTTC,TRBD1,.,TRBJ2-7,TRBV19
CASSFLGPHYEQYF,TGTGCCAGCAGTTTTCTTGGACCACACTACGAGCAGTACTTC,.,many,TRBJ2-7,TRBV27
CASRPRVAGAKDTQYF,TGTGCCAGCAGACCTCGGGTAGCGGGAGCGAAAGATACGCAGTATTTT,TRBD2,.,TRBJ2-3,TRBV4-2
CASSYPNSGNTEAFF,TGTGCCAGCAGTTACCCCAATAGCGGGAACACTGAAGCTTTCTTT,.,many,TRBJ1-1,TRBV6-2/TRBV6-3
CASSLAAGTSGSYEQYF,TGTGCCAGCAGCTTAGCGGCCGGGACTAGCGGGAGCTACGAGCAGTACTTC,TRBD2,.,TRBJ2-7,TRBV7-2
CASSVGTSPSADTQYF,TGTGCCAGCAGCGTCGGGACTAGTCCCTCAGCAGATACGCAGTATTTT,TRBD2,.,TRBJ2-3,TRBV7-3
CSAHLQETQYF,TGCAGTGCCCACCTGCAAGAGACCCAGTACTTC,.,.,TRBJ2-5,TRBV20-1
CSASGASANQETQYF,TGCAGTGCTAGCGGGGCTAGCGCCAACCAAGAGACCCAGTACTTC,.,.,TRBJ2-5,TRBV20-1
CASKFEASGVSYEQYF,TGTGCCAGCAAGTTCGAGGCCTCGGGGGTCTCCTACGAGCAGTACTTC,.,many,TRBJ2-7,TRBV2
CASSPPGRGELFF,TGTGCCAGCAGTCCCCCAGGGCGGGGGGAACTGTTTTTT,.,.,TRBJ1-4,TRBV25-1
CASSHTGTGYPGELFF,TGTGCCAGCAGTCATACCGGGACAGGGTATCCCGGGGAGCTGTTTTTT,TRBD1,.,TRBJ2-2,TRBV28
CASSLTDRGLWEQYF,TGTGCCAGCAGCCTAACGGACAGGGGGCTATGGGAGCAGTACTTC,TRBD1,many,TRBJ2-7,TRBV11-2
CASSFSLAQGAGEQYF,TGTGCCAGCAGTTTCTCTTTGGCACAAGGAGCAGGAGAGCAGTACTTC,.,few,TRBJ2-7,TRBV27
CASRKRDGLYEQYF,TGCGCCAGCAGGAAGAGGGATGGACTTTACGAGCAGTACTTC,.,many,TRBJ2-7,TRBV5-1
CASSLSPRVPGEQYF,TGTGCCAGCAGTTTGTCCCCCAGGGTACCTGGAGAGCAGTACTTC,.,many,TRBJ2-7,TRBV12-3/TRBV12-4
CSANPTSGSLYEQYF,TGCAGTGCTAATCCTACCAGCGGGAGTCTCTACGAGCAGTACTTC,TRBD2,.,TRBJ2-7,TRBV20-1
CASSEKHGYTF,TGTGCCAGCAGTGAGAAACATGGCTACACCTTC,.,many,TRBJ1-2,TRBV2
CASSEQPGHLGLGYTF,TGTGCCAGCAGTGAACAACCGGGCCATTTAGGGTTAGGCTACACCTTC,.,many,TRBJ1-2,TRBV2
CASSSLAGGPGEQYF,TGTGCCAGCAGCTCACTAGCGGGAGGACCTGGCGAGCAGTACTTC,TRBD2,.,TRBJ2-7,TRBV5-4
CASSLMLSKGYTF,TGTGCCAGCAGCCTTATGCTCTCTAAGGGCTACACCTTC,.,many,TRBJ1-2,TRBV28
CASSLASTVDFETQYF,TGTGCCAGCAGCTTAGCAAGTACGGTGGACTTTGAGACCCAGTACTTC,.,many,TRBJ2-5,TRBV7-2
CASSLWSLGQNIQYF,TGTGCCAGCAGCTTATGGTCGCTGGGACAGAACATTCAGTACTTC,TRBD1,many,TRBJ2-4,TRBV7-2
CAWSGDRRNTEAFF,TGTGCCTGGAGTGGGGACAGGCGGAACACTGAAGCTTTCTTT,TRBD1,.,TRBJ1-1,TRBV30
CASSSNDRGASGYTF,TGTGCCAGCAGCTCGAATGACAGGGGCGCTAGTGGCTACACCTTC,TRBD1,few,TRBJ1-2,TRBV5-5
CASSQRASTTGELFF,TGTGCCAGCAGCCAGCGAGCTTCCACGACCGGGGAGCTGTTTTTT,.,few,TRBJ2-2,TRBV7-3
CASSHGPSGSPPYEQYF,TGTGCCAGCAGCCACGGGCCTAGCGGGAGCCCTCCCTACGAGCAGTACTTC,TRBD2,few,TRBJ2-7,TRBV6-1
CASRGSGQETQYF,TGTGCCAGCAGAGGTAGCGGGCAAGAGACCCAGTACTTC,TRBD2,many,TRBJ2-5,TRBV6-1